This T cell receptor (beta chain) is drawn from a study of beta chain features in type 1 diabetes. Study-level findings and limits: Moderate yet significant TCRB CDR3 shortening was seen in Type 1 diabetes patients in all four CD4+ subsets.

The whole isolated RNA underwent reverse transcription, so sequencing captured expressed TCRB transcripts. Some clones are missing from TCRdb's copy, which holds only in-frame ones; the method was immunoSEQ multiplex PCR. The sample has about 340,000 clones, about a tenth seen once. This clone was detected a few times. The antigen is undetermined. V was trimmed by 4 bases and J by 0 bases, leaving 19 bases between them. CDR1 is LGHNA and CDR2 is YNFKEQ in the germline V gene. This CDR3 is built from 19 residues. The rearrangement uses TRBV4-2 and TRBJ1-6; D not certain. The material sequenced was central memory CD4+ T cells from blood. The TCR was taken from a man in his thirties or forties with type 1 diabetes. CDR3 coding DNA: TGTGCCAGCAGCCGGTCACCCGGAAGGGCGAGCTCCTATAATTCACCCCTCCACTTT. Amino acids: CASSRSPGRASSYNSPLHF.